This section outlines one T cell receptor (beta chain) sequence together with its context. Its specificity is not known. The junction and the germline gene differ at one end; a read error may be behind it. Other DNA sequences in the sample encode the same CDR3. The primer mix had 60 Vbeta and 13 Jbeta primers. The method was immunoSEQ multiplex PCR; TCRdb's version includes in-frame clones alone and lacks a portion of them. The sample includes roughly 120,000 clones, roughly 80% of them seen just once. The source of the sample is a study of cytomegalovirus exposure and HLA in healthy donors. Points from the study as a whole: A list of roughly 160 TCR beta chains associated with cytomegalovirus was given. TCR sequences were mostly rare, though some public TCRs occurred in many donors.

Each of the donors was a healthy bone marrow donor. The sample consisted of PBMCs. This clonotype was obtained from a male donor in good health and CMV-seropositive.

CDR3 residues: CASSPDRGVYEQYF. The CDR3 nucleotides read TGCGCCAGCAGCCCTGACAGGGGGGTCTACGAGCAGTACTTC. The V and J genes are TRBV7-2 and TRBJ2-7; TRBD1 agrees at 9 bases. The CDR3 runs 14 residues. In germline, CDR1 is SGHTA, CDR2 FQGNSA. Full variable domain (missing parts from reference TRBV7-2 and TRBJ2-7): GAGVSQSPSNKVTEKGKDVELRCDPISGHTALYWYRQSLGQGLEFLIYFQGNSAPDKSGLPSDRFSAERTGGSVSTLTIQRTQQEDSAVYLCASSPDRGVYEQYFGPGTRLTVT.